One TCR beta chain is described in this entry. Its target is not known. TCRdb used MiXCR to reprocess the multiplex PCR reads, holding one entry per CDR3 protein. Of 200,000 to 300,000 distinct CDR3 sequences listed, under 35% are singletons. This sample was included in a study of breast tumors, draining lymph nodes, adjacent tissues. Axillary draining lymph nodes of breast cancer patients supplied the node samples. The germline gives CDR1 MNHEY, CDR2 SVGEGT. This CDR3 comprises 13 residues. V lost 5 bases, J lost 2 bases, and 10 bases lay in between. Study-level points and caveats: Most tumor T cells seemingly derive from lymph node, then expand in tumor.

The chain uses TRBV6-2 or TRBV6-3 and TRBJ2-7; D ambiguous. Material: axillary lymph node tissue. This receptor was identified in a female donor with breast cancer. Some clones in this sample may be carry-over from other donors' samples. In DNA form, the CDR3 reads TGTGCCAGCAGTAAGTCAAACCCCTACGAGCAGTACTTC. It specifies CASSKSNPYEQYF.